The 11 T cell receptor beta chains below all came from one sample that was sequenced in a study of cytomegalovirus exposure and HLA in healthy donors. This PCR relied on a set of 60 Vbeta primers and 13 Jbeta primers. Some clones are missing from TCRdb's copy, which holds only in-frame ones; the method was immunoSEQ multiplex PCR. The sample has 250,000 or so clones; more than 75% are singletons. Sequenced sample: PBMCs. These receptors were taken from a human donor in good health.

The V gene is TRBV6-5, the J gene TRBJ1-2, with TRBD1 matching 9 bases. This CDR3 is 15 amino acids long. Unmatched junction bases numbered 10, after V lost 2 bases and J lost 9 bases. The germline V gene has CDR1 MNHEY and CDR2 SVGAGI. CDR3 coding DNA: TGTGCCAGCAGTTACGATTGGGGACAGGGTTTGAGCTACACCTTC. Translating gives CASSYDWGQGLSYTF.

CDR3 sequence reads: CSAAAAGGPTDTQYF. The CDR3 DNA sequence: TGCAGCGCGGCGGCAGCGGGAGGGCCGACAGATACGCAGTATTTT. The rearrangement links TRBV29-1 to TRBJ2-3; 10 nucleotides align to TRBD2. Trimming cost V 7 bases and J 3 bases; bases outside gene matches: 10. CDR1 is SQVTM and CDR2 is ANQGSEA in the germline V gene. The CDR3 loop spans 15 amino acids.

The chain couples TRBV5-1 to TRBJ2-5; a weak D match, TRBD2 (7 bases). The germline V gene has CDR1 SGHRS and CDR2 YFSETQ. The length of the CDR3 is 14 residues. Trimming removed 6 bases at V and 5 bases at J, with 17 bases between. CDR3 in amino acids: CASKLGGPVETQYF. CDR3 in DNA: TGCGCCAGCAAACTGGGGGGGCCGGTGGAGACCCAGTACTTC. The full variable domain, rest sourced from reference TRBV5-1 and TRBJ2-5, is KAGVTQTPRYLIKTRGQQVTLSCSPISGHRSVSWYQQTPGQGLQFLFEYFSETQRNKGNFPGRFSGRQFSNSRSEMNVSTLELGDSALYLCASKLGGPVETQYFGPGTRLLVL.

The gene calls are TRBV5-7 and TRBJ2-7, with TRBD2 matching 12 bases. TRBV5-7 is placed among ORFs of uncertain function. Unmatched junction bases numbered 6, after V lost 0 bases and J lost 2 bases. CDR3 length equals 17 residues. The chain's CDR3 is CASSLGLAGALTYEQYF. CDR3 DNA sequence: TGTGCCAGCAGCTTGGGACTAGCGGGAGCGCTAACCTACGAGCAGTACTTC.

This clone was seen a single time. The chain is built from TRBV4-1 and TRBJ2-1; the match to TRBD2 covers 13 bases. The CDR3 totals 16 residues. With V trimmed by 0 bases and J by 6 bases, 2 bases remained unmatched. CDR1 and CDR2 (germline): MGHRA, YSYEKL. The CDR3 loop reads CASSQDGLAGVNEQFF. The CDR3 DNA reads TGCGCCAGCAGCCAAGATGGACTAGCGGGGGTCAATGAGCAGTTCTTC.

V gene TRBV19 combines with J gene TRBJ2-1; 7 positions match TRBD1. V dropped 7 bases and J dropped 12; count of bases not matched to a gene: 21. The CDR3 is 16 residues long. Per germline, CDR1 LNHDA and CDR2 SQIVND (reference sequence). CDR3 in amino acids: CASTAPGTAGTELQFF. In DNA form, the CDR3 reads TGTGCCAGTACGGCACCCGGGACAGCCGGGACAGAGCTGCAGTTCTTC.

CDR3 nucleotides: TGTGCCAGCAGTTTTAGTTCGTATACGCAGTATTTT. Amino acids: CASSFSSYTQYF. V and J are TRBV28 and TRBJ2-3; no reliable D call. V dropped 3 bases and J dropped 7 bases, with 8 bases sitting between them. Germline V lookup: CDR1 MDHEN, CDR2 SYDVKM. CDR3 length equals 12 residues.

The chain uses TRBV11-3 and TRBJ2-7; tentative D call: TRBD2 (6 bases). Germline V gene data show CDR1 as SGHNT and CDR2 as YENEEA. Trimming removed 4 bases at V and 3 bases at J, with 10 bases between. This CDR3 comprises 13 residues. The CDR3 region has the DNA TGTGCCAGCAGCTCCCGAGCGGGCTACGAGCAGTACTTC. It yields the protein CASSSRAGYEQYF.

CDR3 residues: CASSVGIGGGRATEQYF. DNA for the CDR3: TGTGCCAGCAGCGTAGGGATTGGGGGCGGGAGGGCCACCGAGCAGTACTTC. The V gene is TRBV9, the J gene TRBJ2-7, with TRBD2 identical over 9 bases. CDR3 length equals 17 residues. J was trimmed by 6 bases and V by 0 bases; bases with no gene match: 13. Germline CDR1 SGDLS, CDR2 YYNGEE.

The chain combines TRBV6-5 with TRBJ2-5; 10 nucleotides agree with TRBD2. Per the germline V gene, CDR1 is MNHEY and CDR2 is SVGAGI. The CDR3 is 14 amino acids. Germline trimming cut 6 bases from V and 3 bases from J; bases unmatched to any gene: 4. CDR3 bases: TGTGCCAGCAGGCCCGGGACTAGCGAAGAGACCCAGTACTTC. Amino acid sequence: CASRPGTSEETQYF.

The chain links TRBV28 to TRBJ1-2; the match to TRBD1 covers 8 bases. V trimming: 7 bases; J trimming: 7 bases; junction bases outside the gene matches: 14. Germline CDR1 MDHEN, CDR2 SYDVKM. This CDR3 has 15 amino acids. DNA of the CDR3: TGTGCCAGCACCCGGACAGGGATCGGCCTATTTGGCTACACCTTC. Its protein is CASTRTGIGLFGYTF.